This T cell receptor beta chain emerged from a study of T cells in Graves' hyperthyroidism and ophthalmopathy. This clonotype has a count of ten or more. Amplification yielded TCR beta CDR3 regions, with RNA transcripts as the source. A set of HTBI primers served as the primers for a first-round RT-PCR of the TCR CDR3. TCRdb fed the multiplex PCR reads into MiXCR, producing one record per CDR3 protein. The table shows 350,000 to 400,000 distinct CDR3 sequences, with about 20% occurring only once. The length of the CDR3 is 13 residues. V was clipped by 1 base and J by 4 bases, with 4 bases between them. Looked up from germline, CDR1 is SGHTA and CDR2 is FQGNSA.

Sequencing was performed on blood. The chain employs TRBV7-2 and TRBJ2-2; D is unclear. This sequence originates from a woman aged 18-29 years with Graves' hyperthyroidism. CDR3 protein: CASSLGPTGELFF. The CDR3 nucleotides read TGTGCCAGCAGCTTAGGTCCCACCGGGGAGCTGTTTTTT.